The clone carrying this TCR beta chain was seen a few times. The antigen is unknown. The CDR3 has 14 residues. CDR1 and CDR2 (germline): SGHRS, YFSETQ. These data belong to a study of T cell responses to AZD1222 COVID-19 vaccine. Assay used: immunoSEQ multiplex PCR; TCRdb lists only in-frame clones, some missing. The top ten hold around 5% of the sample, which has some 130,000 clones, 88% seen once. Pooled together were second doses at about 4 or about 12 weeks. Study outcomes and limitations: Most donors were white British, females outnumbered males, and clonal diversity was possibly underestimated.

The chain is built from TRBV5-1 and TRBJ1-2; D unresolved. The sequencing here drew on peripheral blood, taken 28 days after the second AZD1222 dose. The sequence came from an adult who received the AZD1222 COVID-19 vaccine. The CDR3, as DNA: TGCGTCATAAGGGCACAAAAGACAAACTATGGCTACACCTTC. Translating it yields CVIRAQKTNYGYTF.